This TCR beta chain appears in the sequencing data of a study of OX40 agonist ivuxolimab in advanced cancers. Whole-study findings and limits: Among T cells, CD8+ cells averaged more expanded clones than CD4+ cells.

This clone was seen only once. No antigen is known for it. Germline CDR1 SEHNR, CDR2 FQNEAQ (reference sequence). The CDR3 length is 14 residues. Generated by immunoSEQ multiplex PCR, the TCRdb table keeps only in-frame clones and is missing some. This table has 84,000 or so clones, 94% appearing once. The chain uses TRBV7-9 and TRBJ2-5, with no clear D. The J call may be faulty, since TRBJ2-7 better matches the DNA end. The sequencing here drew on CD4+ or CD8+ T cells sorted from blood, taken in a trial of the OX40 agonist ivuxolimab. The TCR originated in an adult with an advanced solid tumor such as melanoma, head and neck, liver or kidney cancer. CDR3 coding DNA: TGTGCCAGCAGCCCGAAGACCGACCCCTACGAGCAGTACTTC. Translating it yields CASSPKTDPYEQYF.